Detailed here is one TCR beta chain. This clone has only one observation. Its antigen remains unidentified. No base quality values were provided; no much bigger clone lies one nucleotide off. This sample was taken from a study of shared clonotypes between healthy human individuals (dated by TCRdb to about 2020). In the study overall: The cohort included three men and a couple of women between 18 and 49 years of age. For each donor, three plates each were used for CD4 naive and CD4 memory, two plates were used for CD8 naive, and one plate was used for CD8 memory. To estimate repertoire size and how much clonotypes are shared between individuals, the study performed deep sequencing of blood TCR repertoires from roughly five healthy adults. Libraries were prepared and TCR repertoires were sequenced by different laboratories using diverse techniques, in order to increase sequencing depth and limit assay-specific biases. Each donor's leukapheresis produced roughly between roughly 0.9 and 9 billion PBMCs. The full study reports these points: Based on pairwise subsampling, the degree of clonotype sharing among donors was expected to be affected by sequencing depth. Even with the large sequencing depth, rarefaction of the sorted-subset datasets indicated that sequencing was incomplete. Sampling was restricted to blood, and TCR repertoires in tissue are likely to differ from TCR repertoires in blood. Because the study included a small number of donors, the genetic and exposure-history diversity represented was limited. Compared with non-shared clonotypes, clonotypes shared by all four sorted-subset donors had higher generation probabilities. Naive subsets generally had larger estimated clonotype richness than memory subsets did. Approximately 4.8% of naive CD4, 3.5% of naive CD8, roughly 2.4% of memory CD4, and around 0.4% of memory CD8 clonotypes were shared across several donors.

Using the deep immunoSEQ assay, multiplex PCR amplified TCR CDR3 regions from genomic DNA. Genomic DNA extracted from each cell subset was distributed evenly over all wells of several immunoSEQ 96-well plates, and each plate served as one replicate. For sorted subsets, each replicate PCR was loaded with 200 ng genomic DNA, equivalent to 25,000 to 35,000 T cell genomes. Purified libraries were measured with a Qubit 3.0 fluorometer, size-checked on a Bioanalyzer 2100, and measured again with the KAPA Library Quantification kit. Each immunoSEQ 96-well plate was sequenced on its own single-read 150-cycle Illumina NextSeq 550 flow cell. Per the source publication's procedure: Because the immunoSEQ output held only junctional sequences and lacked quality scores, the filtering could not match the filtering applied to full-length reads. Sequences were annotated with PyIR, a Python wrapper for IgBLAST v1.9, using IMGT germline references to assign V/J genes and CDR3. Reads were removed for weak V/J assignments (E-value above 1e-6), missing CDR3, stop codons, out-of-frame junctions, or ambiguous translated residues. V3J clonotypes were defined as sequences sharing the same inferred V gene, J gene, and CDR3 amino acid sequence. Percentage overlap between repertoires was computed as shared unique clonotypes divided by the size of the smaller repertoire. Repertoire richness was assessed with RTK rarefaction, the Chao1 estimator, and Recon v2.1 estimates of unobserved clonotypes. Generation probabilities were computed with OLGA for all TCRbeta clonotypes obtained by the gDNA method from several donors. TCRdb carries this immuneACCESS record with in-frame sequences only. Its versions omit some clonotypes, under half of them owing to an unresolved V gene in the studies checked, with the rest unexplained. That table is the source of V, J and clone size, and D and trimming were worked out from the DNA. For this sample there are 2 million or so clones; just under 95% appear just once. The biggest ten clones account for about 1.1% of the sample.

V loses 2 bases at its end and J loses 0 bases; junction bases beyond the gene matches: 6. The CDR3, from cysteine to phenylalanine, totals 16 residues. The DNA shown is the 48-base CDR3, in frame from base 1. CDR1 and CDR2, looked up from the germline V gene (reference sequence), are SEHNR and FQNEAQ. For the CD8 naive samples, CD45RO-negative cells were positively selected for CCR7, yielding a CD45RA+CCR7+ population from which TemRA cells were excluded. The donors were healthy, HIV-negative adults who had no recently reported acute infections or vaccinations. Only Caucasian adults living in Nashville, Tennessee, USA were represented among the donors. Blood was obtained by leukapheresis, after which PBMCs were separated by Ficoll-Histopaque density gradient centrifugation and cryopreserved in liquid nitrogen vapor phase. Purity and quantity of every magnetically sorted T cell population were checked by analytical flow cytometry. From each sorted fraction, genomic DNA was isolated and quantified by UV absorbance on a Nanodrop 2000c.

The receptor was derived from a man aged 18 to 30 in good health. The sample comprised naive CD8+ T cells sorted from blood. What the cell subset or site label conveys for this sample: CD45RA+CCR7+. This receptor chain uses TRBV7-9 and TRBJ2-7, with 8 bases matching TRBD2. CDR3 loop: CASSLSSGSSSYEQYF. The DNA is TGTGCCAGCAGCTTAAGCAGCGGGAGTAGCTCCTACGAGCAGTACTTC.